Below are 21 T cell receptor beta chains sequenced from a single sample in a study of regulatory T cells in long-lasting Graves disease. Indicated time point: newly diagnosed GD, antithyroid drugs for less than 3 months. There was RNA extracted from PBMCs, and the TCR library was made from it. Combining iRepertoire HTBI primers with Arm-PCR of CDR3 regions, the authors built TCR beta libraries. TCRdb itself ran the multiplex PCR reads through MiXCR, one entry per CDR3 protein. Of 320,000 or so distinct CDR3 sequences listed, more than 15% are singletons. The sample was peripheral blood mononuclear cells (PBMCs), taken at new diagnosis, from a patient treated with antithyroid drugs. These receptors were collected from a female donor with Graves disease.

This clonotype was counted many times. The chain combines TRBV2 with TRBJ2-1; D not resolved. The germline gives CDR1 SNHLY, CDR2 FYNNEI. The CDR3 contains 15 residues. Trimming pared 4 bases from V and 3 bases from J, leaving 13 bases between. The CDR3 region has the DNA TGTGCCAGCAGTGGTTTCCGGACGGACTACAATGAGCAGTTCTTC. Translation gives CASSGFRTDYNEQFF.

The rearrangement uses TRBV20-1 and TRBJ1-5; D call uncertain. Germline V lookup: CDR1 DFQATT, CDR2 SNEGSKA (reference sequence). The CDR3 length is 13 residues. V lost 6 bases and J lost 3, with 12 bases in between. The DNA of the CDR3 is TGCAGTGCGGGTGGCAAGCACAATCAGCCCCAGCATTTT. Amino acid sequence: CSAGGKHNQPQHF.

This clonotype has just a few counts. One base away lies a much larger clone, so this may be a sequencing read error. The chain carries TRBV28 and TRBJ2-7; D is possibly TRBD1 (5 bases). The ends were cut back, 4 bases at V and 2 bases at J, with 12 bases in the middle. Germline CDR1 reads MDHEN; CDR2 reads SYDVKM. The length of the CDR3 is 14 residues. In nucleotides, the CDR3 is TGTGCCAGCAGTTATCAGGCGGACACCTACGAGCAGTACTTC. Translating gives CASSYQADTYEQYF.

This clonotype has just a few counts. The chain links TRBV6-5 to TRBJ1-2; no definite D call. This CDR3 is 15 amino acids long. CDR1 MNHEY and CDR2 SVGAGI come from the germline V gene. The germline V and J ends were trimmed by 2 bases and 4 bases, with 14 bases remaining between them. CDR3: CASSYDGLLGYGYTF. CDR3 bases: TGTGCCAGCAGTTACGATGGACTTCTCGGCTATGGCTACACCTTC.

This clonotype was seen ten or more times. CDR3 sequence: CASSLGGWNQPQHF. CDR3 DNA sequence: TGTGCCAGCAGTTTAGGAGGGTGGAATCAGCCCCAGCATTTT. The chain carries TRBV28 and TRBJ1-5; D not resolved. Germline CDR1 MDHEN, CDR2 SYDVKM. The length of the CDR3 is 14 residues. The V and J ends lost 2 bases and 4 bases respectively, with 9 bases between them.

On this clonotype itself: A far larger clone is one nucleotide away, so this likely arose from a read error. V is TRBV11-2 and J is TRBJ1-1, with D uncertain. Per the germline V gene, CDR1 is SGHAT and CDR2 is FQNNGV. CDR3 length equals 12 residues. Here the CDR3 reads CASSTYGIETFF. As DNA, the CDR3 is TGTGCCAGCAGCACGTACGGGATTGAAACTTTCTTT. The full variable domain, rest sourced from reference TRBV11-2 and TRBJ1-1, is EAGVAQSPRYKIIEKRQSVAFWCNPISGHATLYWYQQILGQGPKLLIQFQNNGVVDDSQLPKDRFSAERLKGVDSTLKIQPAKLEDSAVYLCASSTYGIETFFGQGTRLTVV.

Worth noting for this clonotype: Given a far larger clone just one base away, this is likely a sequencing read error. The chain has TRBV6-2 or TRBV6-3 and TRBJ2-5, with a weak D call TRBD2 (5 bases). This CDR3 is built from 15 residues. The V gene's germline CDR1 is MNHEY and CDR2 SVGEGT. CDR3 protein: CASSGLGGFQEAQYF. The CDR3, as DNA: TGTGCCAGCAGTGGCTTAGGCGGGTTCCAAGAGGCCCAGTACTTC.

This clonotype was recorded at least ten times. The V gene is TRBV28, the J gene TRBJ1-2; 7 bases match TRBD1. Germline assignment: CDR1 MDHEN and CDR2 SYDVKM. This CDR3 has 15 residues. J gave up 6 bases and V 5 bases, and 12 bases lay outside the gene matches. The DNA of the CDR3 is TGTGCCAGCAGTCCACCCCGACAGGGCCCCGATGGCTACACCTTC. Translated, it gives CASSPPRQGPDGYTF.

For the CDR3, the DNA is TGTGCCAGCAGCCCGACCGGGACAGGGGTACGGGATGAGCAGTTCTTC. Its translation is CASSPTGTGVRDEQFF. V gene TRBV7-8 combines with J gene TRBJ2-1; the match to TRBD1 covers 10 bases. Germline V gene lookup returns CDR1 SGHVS and CDR2 FQNEAQ. The junction had 12 bases not matched to a gene; V was cut back by 5 bases and J by 8 bases. The CDR3 has 16 amino acids. The entire variable domain, with the rest obtained from reference TRBV7-8 and TRBJ2-1, is as follows: GAGVSQSPRYKVAKRGQDVALRCDPISGHVSLFWYQQALGQGPEFLTYFQNEAQLDKSGLPSDRFFAERPEGSVSTLKIQRTQQEDSAVYLCASSPTGTGVRDEQFFGPGTRLTVL.

This clonotype has only a few counts. CDR3 sequence: CASSLADSQETQYF. The CDR3 DNA reads as TGCGCCAGCAGCTTGGCGGACAGCCAAGAGACCCAGTACTTC. This chain links TRBV5-1 with TRBJ2-5; D possibly corresponds to TRBD1 (6 bases). CDR3 length equals 14 residues. The V gene's germline CDR1 is SGHRS and CDR2 YFSETQ. The germline V and J ends were trimmed by 0 bases and 1 base, with 7 bases remaining between them.

The chain couples TRBV6-4 to TRBJ2-1; 8 bases align to TRBD2. V dropped 2 bases and J dropped 0; count of bases not matched to a gene: 0. This CDR3 is 15 amino acids long. The V gene's germline CDR1 is MRHNA and CDR2 SNTAGT. The CDR3 sequence is CASSDAGGSYNEQFF. The CDR3 nucleotides read TGTGCCAGCAGTGACGCGGGAGGCTCCTACAATGAGCAGTTCTTC.

This clonotype was found many times. V is TRBV19 and J is TRBJ2-1; 9 nucleotides align to TRBD2. The CDR3 sequence is 13 residues long. CDR1 is LNHDA, CDR2 SQIVND, per germline (reference sequence). Losses at the gene ends were 7 bases for V and 10 bases for J; bases not matched to a gene: 8. DNA for the CDR3: TGTGCCAGTACCCCGACTAGCGGTCTGGAGCAGTTCTTC. This sequence encodes CASTPTSGLEQFF.

Ten or more counts support this clonotype. V gene TRBV12-3 or TRBV12-4 combines with J gene TRBJ2-1; D is undetermined. V lost 6 bases and J lost 4, with 13 bases in between. The CDR3 consists of 14 residues. The CDR3 nucleotides are TGTGCCAGCAGGTCCTCCTTCCGGTACAATGAGCAGTTCTTC. Translating gives CASRSSFRYNEQFF.

This clonotype appeared many times. This sequence joins TRBV3-1 and TRBJ1-2; TRBD1 matches at 10 bases. Looked up from germline, CDR1 is LGHDT and CDR2 is YNNKEL (reference sequence). The CDR3 is made up of 14 amino acids. V lost 2 bases, J lost 6 bases, and 3 bases stayed unmatched. The CDR3 region has the DNA TGTGCCAGCAGCCAACCCGGGACAGGGGATGGCTACACCTTC. Residues: CASSQPGTGDGYTF. Combining the CDR3 with reference TRBV3-1 and TRBJ1-2 gives the whole variable domain DTAVSQTPKYLVTQMGNDKSIKCEQNLGHDTMYWYKQDSKKFLKIMFSYNNKELIINETVPNRFSPKSPDKAHLNLHINSLELGDSAVYFCASSQPGTGDGYTFGSGTRLTVV.

This clonotype has at least ten counts. This sequence joins TRBV28 and TRBJ2-7, with D perhaps TRBD1 (6 bases). The CDR3 has 15 amino acids. With 6 bases removed from V and 6 bases from J, the gap between germline ends came to 21 bases. CDR1 is MDHEN and CDR2 is SYDVKM in the germline V gene. CDR3 coding DNA: TGTGCCAGCAGGGAACCCACAGGGATCGTGGGCGAGCAGTACTTC. This sequence encodes CASREPTGIVGEQYF.

This clonotype was seen ten or more times. The chain combines TRBV6-2 or TRBV6-3 with TRBJ2-1, with 8 nucleotides matching TRBD2. V was clipped by 5 bases and J by 6 bases; unmatched bases: 6. CDR3 length equals 14 residues. Germline loops: CDR1 MNHEY, CDR2 SVGEGT. The CDR3 DNA follows: TGTGCCAGCAGTAAAGCCGGGACTAGCAATGAGCAGTTCTTC. Its translation is CASSKAGTSNEQFF.

A word on this clonotype: A far bigger clonotype differs at one base, so this is likely a read error. V gene TRBV9 combines with J gene TRBJ2-1; a weak D match, TRBD2 (6 bases). The CDR3 loop spans 15 amino acids. The V gene's germline CDR1 is SGDLS and CDR2 YYNGEE. DNA of the CDR3: TGTGCCAGCAGCTCCGGGAGTTCCTCCTACAATGAGCAGGTCTTC. It codes for CASSSGSSSYNEQVF.

This chain links TRBV2 with TRBJ2-1; D may be TRBD2 (6 bases). The J call is uncertain, as TRBJ2-3 better fits the DNA end. CDR3 length: 16 residues. CDR1 is SNHLY and CDR2 is FYNNEI in the germline V gene. The CDR3, as DNA: TGTGCCAGCAGTGAAGGGTTGCGGGGATACACAGATACGCAGTATTTT. It codes for CASSEGLRGYTDTQYF.

This clonotype was seen repeatedly, ten times or more. V gene TRBV6-1 combines with J gene TRBJ2-3; 10 bases match TRBD1. The CDR3 totals 17 residues. CDR1 and CDR2 (germline): MNHNS, SASEGT. V trimming: 5 bases; J trimming: 3 bases; junction bases outside the gene matches: 11. CDR3 sequence: CASSTETGGVRTDTQYF. CDR3 coding DNA: TGTGCCAGCAGTACCGAGACAGGGGGCGTTCGTACAGATACGCAGTATTTT.

This sequence joins TRBV24-1 and TRBJ2-1; no firm D call. This CDR3 region has 14 residues. Per germline, CDR1 KGHDR and CDR2 SFDVKD. Trimming took off 1 base at V and 0 bases at J, with 3 bases between the two ends. This CDR3 reads CATSDFDSYNEQFF. The CDR3 DNA reads TGTGCCACCAGTGATTTCGACTCCTACAATGAGCAGTTCTTC.

Ten or more counts support this clonotype. This chain connects TRBV30 to TRBJ2-4; weak D call: TRBD2 (5 bases). V lost 2 bases and J lost 2, with 10 bases in between. The CDR3 contains 14 residues. CDR1 and CDR2 from the germline V gene are GTSNPN and SVGIG (reference sequence). CDR3 residues: CAWSSGGSKNIQYF. CDR3 bases: TGTGCCTGGAGTTCTGGCGGGTCCAAAAACATTCAGTACTTC. The entire variable domain, with the rest obtained from reference TRBV30 and TRBJ2-4, is as follows: SQTIHQWPATLVQPVGSPLSLECTVEGTSNPNLYWYRQAAGRGLQLLFYSVGIGQISSEVPQNLSASRPQDRQFILSSKKLLLSDSGFYLCAWSSGGSKNIQYFGAGTRLSVL.